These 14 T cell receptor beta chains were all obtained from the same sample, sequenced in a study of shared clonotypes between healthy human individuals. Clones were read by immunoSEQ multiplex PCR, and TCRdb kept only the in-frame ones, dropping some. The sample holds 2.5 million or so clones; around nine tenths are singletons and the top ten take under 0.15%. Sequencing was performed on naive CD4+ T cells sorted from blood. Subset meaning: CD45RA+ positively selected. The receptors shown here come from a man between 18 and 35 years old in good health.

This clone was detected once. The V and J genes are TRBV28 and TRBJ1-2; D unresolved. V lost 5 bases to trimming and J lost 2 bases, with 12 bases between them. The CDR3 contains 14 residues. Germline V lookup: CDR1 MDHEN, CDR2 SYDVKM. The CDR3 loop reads CASSPRGGNYGYTF. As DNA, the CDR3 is TGTGCCAGCAGTCCCCGAGGAGGGAACTATGGCTACACCTTC.

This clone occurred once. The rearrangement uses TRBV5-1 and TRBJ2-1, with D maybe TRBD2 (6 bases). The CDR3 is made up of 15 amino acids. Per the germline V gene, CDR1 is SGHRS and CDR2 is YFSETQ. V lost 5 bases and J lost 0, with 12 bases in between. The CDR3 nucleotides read TGCGCCAGCAGGCCCATCGGGAGCTCCTACAATGAGCAGTTCTTC. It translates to CASRPIGSSYNEQFF. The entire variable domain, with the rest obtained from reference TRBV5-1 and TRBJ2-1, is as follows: KAGVTQTPRYLIKTRGQQVTLSCSPISGHRSVSWYQQTPGQGLQFLFEYFSETQRNKGNFPGRFSGRQFSNSRSEMNVSTLELGDSALYLCASRPIGSSYNEQFFGPGTRLTVL.

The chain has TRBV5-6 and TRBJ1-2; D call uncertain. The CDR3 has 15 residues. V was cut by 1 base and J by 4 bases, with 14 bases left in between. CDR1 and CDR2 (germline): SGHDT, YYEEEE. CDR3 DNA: TGTGCCAGCAGCTTGCGCAGGTTTGGTAGCTATGGCTACACCTTC. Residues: CASSLRRFGSYGYTF.

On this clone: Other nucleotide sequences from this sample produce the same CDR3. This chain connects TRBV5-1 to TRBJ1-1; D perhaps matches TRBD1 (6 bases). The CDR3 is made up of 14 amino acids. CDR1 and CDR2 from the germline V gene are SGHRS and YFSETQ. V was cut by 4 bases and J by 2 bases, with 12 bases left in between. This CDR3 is CASSPLGGNTEAFF. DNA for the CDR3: TGCGCCAGCAGCCCATTGGGGGGCAACACTGAAGCTTTCTTT.

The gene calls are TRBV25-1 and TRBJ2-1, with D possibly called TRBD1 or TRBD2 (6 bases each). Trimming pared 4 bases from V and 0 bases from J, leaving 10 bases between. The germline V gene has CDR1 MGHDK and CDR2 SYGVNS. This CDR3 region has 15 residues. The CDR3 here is CASSVRGLSYNEQFF. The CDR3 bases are TGTGCCAGCAGTGTCCGGGGGCTCTCCTACAATGAGCAGTTCTTC. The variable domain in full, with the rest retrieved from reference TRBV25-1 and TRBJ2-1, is EADIYQTPRYLVIGTGKKITLECSQTMGHDKMYWYQQDPGMELHLIHYSYGVNSTEKGDLSSESTVSRIRTEHFPLTLESARPSHTSQYLCASSVRGLSYNEQFFGPGTRLTVL.

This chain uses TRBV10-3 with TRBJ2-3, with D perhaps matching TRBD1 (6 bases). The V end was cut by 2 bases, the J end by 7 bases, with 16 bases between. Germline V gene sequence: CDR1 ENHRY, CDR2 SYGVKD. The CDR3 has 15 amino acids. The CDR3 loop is CAISEGAKQGNTQYF. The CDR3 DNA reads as TGTGCCATCAGTGAGGGAGCCAAACAGGGCAATACGCAGTATTTT.

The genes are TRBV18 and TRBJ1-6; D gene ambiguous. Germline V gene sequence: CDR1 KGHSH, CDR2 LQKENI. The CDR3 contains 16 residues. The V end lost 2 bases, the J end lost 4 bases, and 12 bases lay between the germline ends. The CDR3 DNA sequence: TGTGCCAGCTCACCATGGGCATATGATTATAATTCACCCCTCCACTTT. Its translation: CASSPWAYDYNSPLHF.

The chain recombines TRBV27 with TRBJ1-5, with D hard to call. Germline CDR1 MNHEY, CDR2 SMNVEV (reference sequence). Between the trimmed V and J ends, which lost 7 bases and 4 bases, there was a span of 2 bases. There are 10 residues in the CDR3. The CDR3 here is CASKNQPQHF. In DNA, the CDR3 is TGTGCCAGCAAAAATCAGCCCCAGCATTTT.

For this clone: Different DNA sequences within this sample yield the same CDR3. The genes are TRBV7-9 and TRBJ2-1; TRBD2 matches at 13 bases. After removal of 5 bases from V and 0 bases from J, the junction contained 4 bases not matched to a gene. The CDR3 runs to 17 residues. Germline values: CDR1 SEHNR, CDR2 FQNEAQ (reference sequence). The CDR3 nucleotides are TGTGCCAGCAGCCCCCGGACTAGCGGGAGCTCCTACAATGAGCAGTTCTTC. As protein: CASSPRTSGSSYNEQFF. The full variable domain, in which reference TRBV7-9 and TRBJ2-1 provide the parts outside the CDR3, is DTGVSQNPRHKITKRGQNVTFRCDPISEHNRLYWYRQTLGQGPEFLTYFQNEAQLEKSRLLSDRFSAERPKGSFSTLEIQRTEQGDSAMYLCASSPRTSGSSYNEQFFGPGTRLTVL.

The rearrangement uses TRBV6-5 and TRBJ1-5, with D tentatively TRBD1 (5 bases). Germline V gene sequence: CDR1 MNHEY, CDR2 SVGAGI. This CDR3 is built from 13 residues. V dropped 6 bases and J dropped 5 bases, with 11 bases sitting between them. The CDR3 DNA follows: TGTGCCAGCAGCAGAGGGGATTATCAGCCCCAGCATTTT. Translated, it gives CASSRGDYQPQHF.

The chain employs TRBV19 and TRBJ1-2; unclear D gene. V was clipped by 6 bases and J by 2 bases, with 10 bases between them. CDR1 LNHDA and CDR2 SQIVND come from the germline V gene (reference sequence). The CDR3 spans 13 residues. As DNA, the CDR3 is TGTGCCAGTAGGGGGAGGGCCAACTATGGCTACACCTTC. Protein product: CASRGRANYGYTF.

As DNA, the CDR3 is TGTGCCAGTAGTTCACCCACGGCGAATCAGCCCCAGCATTTT. Protein: CASSSPTANQPQHF. The V call is TRBV19, the J call TRBJ1-5; D gene uncertain. The CDR3 has 14 amino acids. V lost 5 bases, J lost 4 bases, and 12 bases lay in between. Germline CDR1 and CDR2: LNHDA and SQIVND (reference sequence).

The CDR3: CASSIRLAGKNTGELFF. In DNA form, the CDR3 reads TGTGCCAGTAGTATAAGACTAGCGGGGAAGAACACCGGGGAGCTGTTTTTT. This sequence joins TRBV19 and TRBJ2-2; 11 bases fit TRBD2. Trimming at V came to 2 bases and at J to 1 base, leaving 3 bases not matched to a gene. Germline V CDR1 and CDR2: LNHDA, SQIVND (reference sequence). The length of the CDR3 is 17 residues.

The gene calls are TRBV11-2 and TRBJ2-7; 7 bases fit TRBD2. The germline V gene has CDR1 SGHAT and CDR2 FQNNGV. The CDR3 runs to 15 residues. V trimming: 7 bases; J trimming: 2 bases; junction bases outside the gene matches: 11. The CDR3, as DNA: TGTGCCAGCACCCTAGGGGCAGCGGGGCCCTACGAGCAGTACTTC. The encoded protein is CASTLGAAGPYEQYF.